This T cell receptor (beta chain) was recorded in a study of shared clonotypes between healthy human individuals. General study points: Four donors held about 5% of naive CD4 clonotypes in common. Rarefaction exposed incomplete sorted-subset sequencing despite large depth.

Naive CD8 populations comprised CD45RO-negative cells positively selected for CCR7, excluding terminally differentiated effector memory CD45RA+ cells. All donors were healthy HIV-negative adults lacking recent acute infections or vaccinations. The V and J ends lost 0 bases and 3 bases respectively, with 3 bases between them. Germline values: CDR1 SGHRS, CDR2 YFSETQ. The CDR3 totals 13 residues. Note on this clone: The target antigen is unknown.

Repertoires were generated with immunoSEQ multiplex PCR, while TCRdb's copy carries only in-frame clones and drops some. This table has around 1.9 million clones, 85% to 95% appearing once. The TCR was taken from a man between 18 and 29 years old in good health. Some clones in this sample may be carry-over from other donors' samples. This chain connects TRBV5-1 to TRBJ2-2; D is uncertain. Sequencing was done on a sample of naive CD8+ T cells from PBMCs. CDR3 protein: CASSLVDTGELFF. The DNA for the CDR3 is TGCGCCAGCAGCTTGGTGGACACCGGGGAGCTGTTTTTT.